Reported below is one T cell receptor beta chain. Its cognate antigen is unknown. The read falls 3 residues short of the CDR3 end, and the missing part is taken from the germline J gene. Profiled with immunoSEQ multiplex PCR; TCRdb holds only in-frame clones, not every one. This listing includes about 52,000 clones. CDR3 length: 13 amino acids. Trimming shortened V by 1 base and J by 9 bases, and 10 bases separated the two germline ends. Germline V gives CDR1 SGHTA, CDR2 FQGNSA. This specimen belongs to a study of Tregs in tolerant kidney transplant recipients. The study, taken as a whole, reports: Tolerant patients' donor-specific Tregs expanded beyond overall Tregs, suggesting antigen-driven growth.

Unstimulated regulatory T cells (CD4+CD25+CD127-), CD4+CD25- non-regulatory cells, CD4 and CD8 cells were FACS-sorted from thawed PBMCs. This TCR was sampled from a human donor who received a combined kidney and bone marrow transplant. Sequencing was performed on CD4+ T cells from blood, taken before the transplant. This rearrangement joins TRBV7-2 to TRBJ1-5; D possibly corresponds to TRBD1 (5 bases). The CDR3 region is CASSLGGGGPQHF. CDR3 DNA (partial): TGTGCCAGCAGCTTAGGGGGGGGAGGGCCC.